These 16 T cell receptor beta chains were all obtained from the same sample, sequenced in a study of blood T cell repertoires in COVID-19. Profiled with immunoSEQ multiplex PCR; TCRdb holds only in-frame clones, not every one. Among some 300,000 clones listed, around 90% were seen once. The sample taken for sequencing was PBMCs or T cells enriched from blood (not recorded which). These receptor sequences come from a woman under 30 with acute COVID-19.

This clone has more than one count but fewer than ten. V gene TRBV6-5 combines with J gene TRBJ1-5, with 8 bases aligning to TRBD1. The CDR3 is made up of 15 amino acids. CDR1 and CDR2 from the germline V gene are MNHEY and SVGAGI. Losses at the gene ends were 7 bases for V and 0 bases for J; bases not matched to a gene: 5. CDR3 sequence reads: CASIGQGHSNQPQHF. The CDR3 coding sequence is TGTGCCAGCATAGGACAGGGACATAGCAATCAGCCCCAGCATTTT.

The genes are TRBV19 and TRBJ1-2, with 10 nucleotides matching TRBD1. The V gene end was trimmed by 7 bases and the J gene end by 4 bases; junction bases not matched to a gene: 6. In germline, CDR1 is LNHDA, CDR2 SQIVND (reference sequence). CDR3 length: 14 residues. CDR3: CASTGDRGIYGYTF. The CDR3 DNA sequence: TGTGCCAGTACCGGGGACAGGGGTATCTATGGCTACACCTTC.

The CDR3 DNA is TGTGCCAGCAGCCTGCGGACAGAACAAGGGTGGAACACCATATATTTT. Protein: CASSLRTEQGWNTIYF. The chain couples TRBV5-4 to TRBJ1-3; D possibly corresponds to TRBD1 (6 bases). Germline CDR1 SGHNT, CDR2 YYREEE (reference sequence). This CDR3 has 16 residues. The germline V and J ends were trimmed by 4 bases and 7 bases, with 21 bases remaining between them.

In DNA form, the CDR3 reads TGCGCCAGCAGCCCCCCGGAGCGGGAGCAAGAGACCCAGTACTTC. Translation gives CASSPPEREQETQYF. V and J are TRBV5-1 and TRBJ2-5; 8 bases are a match to TRBD2. The CDR3 length is 15 residues. Germline V gives CDR1 SGHRS, CDR2 YFSETQ. With 4 bases clipped from V and 2 bases from J, the junction kept 7 bases outside the gene matches.

This chain joins TRBV6-4 and TRBJ2-1; 9 positions agree with TRBD2. The length of the CDR3 is 16 residues. CDR1 and CDR2 from the germline V gene are MRHNA and SNTAGT. Trimming took 2 bases from V and 4 from J; bases not matched to a gene: 6. The CDR3 nucleotides are TGTGCCAGCAGTGACAGCCTAGCGGGGCTATACAATGAGCAGTTCTTC. This encodes CASSDSLAGLYNEQFF.

V gene TRBV7-2 combines with J gene TRBJ1-2, with TRBD1 matching 9 bases. Trimming at V came to 5 bases and at J to 8 bases, leaving 15 bases not matched to a gene. The CDR3 totals 16 residues. The germline CDR1 and CDR2 sequences are SGHTA and FQGNSA. CDR3 DNA: TGTGCCAGCAGCACCACAGGGGGCGGGAGTGGGAGAGGCTACACCTTC. Translating it yields CASSTTGGGSGRGYTF.

This chain connects TRBV5-1 to TRBJ1-1; TRBD1 matches at 7 bases. V lost 4 bases to trimming and J lost 1 base; unmatched junction nucleotides: 10. Germline V gene data show CDR1 as SGHRS and CDR2 as YFSETQ. The CDR3 covers 16 residues. The CDR3 DNA is TGCGCCAGCAGCCCAGGTGGAGGGGGCAAGAACACTGAAGCTTTCTTT. Protein sequence: CASSPGGGGKNTEAFF.

This clone was observed a few times. V gene TRBV28 combines with J gene TRBJ2-6; TRBD1 matches 8 bases. J lost 0 bases, V lost 1 base, and 11 bases had no gene match. This CDR3 contains 20 residues. Germline lookup yields CDR1 MDHEN and CDR2 SYDVKM. The CDR3 DNA reads as TGTGCCAGCAGTTTATTAAACTACAGGGGGATCAACTCTGGGGCCAACGTCCTGACTTTC. Amino acid sequence: CASSLLNYRGINSGANVLTF.

The chain combines TRBV9 with TRBJ1-3; D unclear. CDR1 is SGDLS, CDR2 YYNGEE, per germline. The ends were cut back, 3 bases at V and 4 bases at J, with 11 bases in the middle. This CDR3 is 14 amino acids long. DNA of the CDR3: TGTGCCAGCAGCGACCGGGTACTCGGAAACACCATATATTTT. It translates to CASSDRVLGNTIYF.

V and J are TRBV19 and TRBJ1-3; D uncertain. V was trimmed by 8 bases and J by 3 bases, leaving 14 bases between them. CDR1 is LNHDA and CDR2 is SQIVND in the germline V gene (reference sequence). This CDR3 spans 14 amino acids. The CDR3 loop reads CASFRRAIGNTIYF. As DNA, the CDR3 is TGTGCCAGTTTCCGGAGGGCTATTGGAAACACCATATATTTT.

V is TRBV2 and J is TRBJ2-7; unclear D gene. CDR1 is SNHLY, CDR2 FYNNEI, per germline. V lost 4 bases to trimming and J lost 7 bases, with 17 bases between them. This CDR3 comprises 14 residues. In DNA form, the CDR3 reads TGTGCCAGCAGTGGTTCCCAACACCCTAGGGAGCAGTACTTC. Amino acids: CASSGSQHPREQYF. Filled out from reference TRBV2 and TRBJ2-7, the complete variable domain reads EPEVTQTPSHQVTQMGQEVILRCVPISNHLYFYWYRQILGQKVEFLVSFYNNEISEKSEIFDDQFSVERPDGSNFTLKIRSTKLEDSAMYFCASSGSQHPREQYFGPGTRLTVT.

The chain has TRBV28 and TRBJ2-1; a weak D match, TRBD2 (5 bases). The germline CDR1 and CDR2 sequences are MDHEN and SYDVKM. Trimming pared 7 bases from V and 5 bases from J, leaving 18 bases between. CDR3 length equals 15 residues. CDR3 nucleotides: TGTGCCAGCATTACTCCGGGAACTAGAAACAATGAGCAGTTCTTC. Protein: CASITPGTRNNEQFF.

This chain uses TRBV28 with TRBJ1-2; 8 positions agree with TRBD1. CDR3 length equals 14 residues. Germline CDR1 reads MDHEN; CDR2 reads SYDVKM. V shed 5 bases, J shed 8 bases, and the junction held 10 bases outside the gene matches. DNA of the CDR3: TGTGCCAGCAGTCCCGGGACAGGAGGAGGAGGCTACACCTTC. Amino acid sequence: CASSPGTGGGGYTF.

The chain combines TRBV28 with TRBJ1-5, with TRBD1 identical over 11 bases. Germline assignment: CDR1 MDHEN and CDR2 SYDVKM. This CDR3 has 15 residues. V shed 5 bases and J 5 bases; nucleotides not matched to a gene: 5. The DNA for the CDR3 is TGTGCCAGCAGTCCTGGACAGGGGGCGGATCAGCCCCAGCATTTT. Translating it yields CASSPGQGADQPQHF. The full variable domain, its missing parts supplied by reference TRBV28 and TRBJ1-5, is DVKVTQSSRYLVKRTGEKVFLECVQDMDHENMFWYRQDPGLGLRLIYFSYDVKMKEKGDIPEGYSVSREKKERFSLILESASTNQTSMYLCASSPGQGADQPQHFGDGTRLSIL.

The gene calls are TRBV5-1 and TRBJ2-3; 8 bases are shared with TRBD1. Per germline, CDR1 SGHRS and CDR2 YFSETQ. This CDR3 has 15 amino acids. Trimming at V came to 2 bases and at J to 2 bases, leaving 4 bases not matched to a gene. Here the CDR3 DNA reads TGCGCCAGCAGCTTCTCGACAGGGGACACAGATACGCAGTATTTT. As protein: CASSFSTGDTDTQYF.

The chain is built from TRBV27 and TRBJ1-2; D is uncertain. Germline CDR1 MNHEY, CDR2 SMNVEV (reference sequence). This CDR3 has 14 residues. With 2 bases removed from V and 7 bases from J, the gap between germline ends came to 14 bases. The CDR3 sequence: CASSLGGGSSGYTF. CDR3 DNA: TGTGCCAGCAGTTTAGGTGGAGGGAGCTCTGGCTACACCTTC.